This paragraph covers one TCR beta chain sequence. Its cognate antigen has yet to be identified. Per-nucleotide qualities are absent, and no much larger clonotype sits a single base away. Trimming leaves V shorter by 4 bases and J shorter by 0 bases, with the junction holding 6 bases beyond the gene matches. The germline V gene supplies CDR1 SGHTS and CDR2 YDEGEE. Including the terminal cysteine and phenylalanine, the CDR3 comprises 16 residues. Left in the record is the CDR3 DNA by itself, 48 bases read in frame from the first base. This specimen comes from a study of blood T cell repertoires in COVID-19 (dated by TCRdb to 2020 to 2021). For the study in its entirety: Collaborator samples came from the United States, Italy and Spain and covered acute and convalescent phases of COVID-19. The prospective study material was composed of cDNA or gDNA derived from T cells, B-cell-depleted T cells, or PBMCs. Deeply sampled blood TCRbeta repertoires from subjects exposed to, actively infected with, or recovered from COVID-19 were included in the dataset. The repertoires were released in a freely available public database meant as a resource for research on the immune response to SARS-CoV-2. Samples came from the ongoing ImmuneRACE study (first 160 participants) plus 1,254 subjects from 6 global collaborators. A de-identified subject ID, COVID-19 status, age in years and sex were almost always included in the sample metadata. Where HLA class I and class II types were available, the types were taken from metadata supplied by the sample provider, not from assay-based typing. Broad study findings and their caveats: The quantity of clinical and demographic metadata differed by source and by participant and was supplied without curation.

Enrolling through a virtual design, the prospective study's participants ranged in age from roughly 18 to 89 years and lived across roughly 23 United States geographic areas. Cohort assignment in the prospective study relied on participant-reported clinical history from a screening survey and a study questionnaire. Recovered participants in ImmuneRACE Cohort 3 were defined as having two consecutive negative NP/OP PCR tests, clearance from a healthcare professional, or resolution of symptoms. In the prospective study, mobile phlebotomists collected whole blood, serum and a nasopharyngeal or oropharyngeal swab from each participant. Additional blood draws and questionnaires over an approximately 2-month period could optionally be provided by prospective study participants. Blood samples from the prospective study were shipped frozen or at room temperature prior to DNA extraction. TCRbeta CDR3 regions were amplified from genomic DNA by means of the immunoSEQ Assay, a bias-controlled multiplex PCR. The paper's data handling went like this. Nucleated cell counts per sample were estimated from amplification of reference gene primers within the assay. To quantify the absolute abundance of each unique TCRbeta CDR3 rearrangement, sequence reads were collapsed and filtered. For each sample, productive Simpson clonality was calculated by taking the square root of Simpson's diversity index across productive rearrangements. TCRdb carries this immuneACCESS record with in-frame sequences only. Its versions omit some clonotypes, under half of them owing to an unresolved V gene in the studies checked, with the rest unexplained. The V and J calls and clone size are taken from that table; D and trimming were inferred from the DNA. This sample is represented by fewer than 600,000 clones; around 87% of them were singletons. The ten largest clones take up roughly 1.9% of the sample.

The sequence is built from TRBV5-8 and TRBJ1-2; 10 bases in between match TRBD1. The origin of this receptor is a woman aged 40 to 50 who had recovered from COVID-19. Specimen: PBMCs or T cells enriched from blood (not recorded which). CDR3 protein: CASSLPGQGTNYGYTF. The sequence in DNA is TGTGCCAGCAGCCTGCCGGGACAGGGGACTAACTATGGCTACACCTTC.